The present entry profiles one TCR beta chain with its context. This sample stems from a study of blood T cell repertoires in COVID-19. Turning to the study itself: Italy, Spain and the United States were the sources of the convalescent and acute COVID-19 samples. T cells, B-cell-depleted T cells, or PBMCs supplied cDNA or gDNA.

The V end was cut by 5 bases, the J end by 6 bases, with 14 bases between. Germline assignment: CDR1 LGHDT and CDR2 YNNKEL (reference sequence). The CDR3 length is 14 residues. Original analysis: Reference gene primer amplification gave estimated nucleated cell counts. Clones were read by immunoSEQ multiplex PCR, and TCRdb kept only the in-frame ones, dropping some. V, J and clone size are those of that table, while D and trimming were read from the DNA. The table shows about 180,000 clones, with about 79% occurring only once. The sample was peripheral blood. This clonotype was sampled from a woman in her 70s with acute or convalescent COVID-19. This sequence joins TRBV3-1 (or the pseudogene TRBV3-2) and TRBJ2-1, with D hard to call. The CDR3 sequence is CASSRSFIPNEQFF. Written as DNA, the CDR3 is TGTGCCAGCAGCAGGAGTTTCATCCCCAATGAGCAGTTCTTC.